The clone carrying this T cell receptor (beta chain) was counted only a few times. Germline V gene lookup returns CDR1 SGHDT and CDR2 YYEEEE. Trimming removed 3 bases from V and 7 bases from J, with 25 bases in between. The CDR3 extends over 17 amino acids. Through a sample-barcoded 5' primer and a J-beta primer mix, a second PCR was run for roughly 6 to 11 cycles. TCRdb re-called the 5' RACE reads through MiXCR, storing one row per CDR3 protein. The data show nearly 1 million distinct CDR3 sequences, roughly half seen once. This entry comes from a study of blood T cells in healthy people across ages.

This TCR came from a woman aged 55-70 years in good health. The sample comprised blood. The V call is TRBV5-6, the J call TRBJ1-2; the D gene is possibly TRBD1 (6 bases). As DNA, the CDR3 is TGTGCCAGCAGCTCCCTGGGGCGGCCAGGGGACCGTGGTGGCTACACCTTC. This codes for CASSSLGRPGDRGGYTF.